The present TCR beta chain was sequenced within a study of graft-versus-host responses after intestinal transplantation. Study summary: Anti-thymocyte globulin induction, then tacrolimus and steroids for two to four years, went to all recipients.

Using immunoSEQ multiplex PCR, the repertoire was profiled, and TCRdb retains in-frame clones only, with some absent. The sample has tens of thousands of clones, approximately 94% seen once. Here the sequenced sample was PBMCs, taken 156 days after intestinal transplant. The origin of this receptor is a human patient who received an intestinal transplant, so some T cells may come from the graft donor.

In DNA, the CDR3 is TGTGCCAGCAGTACCGCGGCCAGATACACCGGGGAGCTGTTTTTT. Its protein product is CASSTAARYTGELFF. V gene TRBV27 combines with J gene TRBJ2-2; the D is unclear. The germline CDR1 and CDR2 sequences are MNHEY and SMNVEV (reference sequence). This CDR3 contains 15 residues. V was clipped by 5 bases and J by 3 bases, with 13 bases between them.